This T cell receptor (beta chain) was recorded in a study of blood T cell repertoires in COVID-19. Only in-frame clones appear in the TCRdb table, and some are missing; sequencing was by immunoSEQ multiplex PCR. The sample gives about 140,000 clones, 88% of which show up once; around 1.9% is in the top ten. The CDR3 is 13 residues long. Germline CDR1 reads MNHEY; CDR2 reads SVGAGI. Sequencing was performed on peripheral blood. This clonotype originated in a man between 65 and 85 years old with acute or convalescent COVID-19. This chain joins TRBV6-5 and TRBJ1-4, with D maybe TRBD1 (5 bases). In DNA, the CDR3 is TGTGCTTCGGGGGTCCGCTCTAATGAAAAACTGTTTTTT. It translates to CASGVRSNEKLFF.